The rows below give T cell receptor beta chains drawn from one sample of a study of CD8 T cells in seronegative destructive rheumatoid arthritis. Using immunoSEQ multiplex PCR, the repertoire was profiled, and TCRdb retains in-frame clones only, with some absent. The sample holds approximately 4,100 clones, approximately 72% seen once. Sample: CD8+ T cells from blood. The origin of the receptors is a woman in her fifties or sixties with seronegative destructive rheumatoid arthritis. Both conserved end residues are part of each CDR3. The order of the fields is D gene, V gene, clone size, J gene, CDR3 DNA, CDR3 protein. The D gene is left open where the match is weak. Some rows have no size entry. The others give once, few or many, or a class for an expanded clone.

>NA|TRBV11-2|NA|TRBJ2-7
TGTGCCAGCAGCTTAGAGCCGGCGTCACAGGGCTACGAGCAGTACTTC
CASSLEPASQGYEQYF
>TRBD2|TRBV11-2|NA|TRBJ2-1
TGTGCCAGCAGCTTAGTTCCGGGGGGGCCCCTTAATGAGCAGTTCTTC
CASSLVPGGPLNEQFF
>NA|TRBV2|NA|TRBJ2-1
TGTGCCAGCAGTTACAGCGGCAATGAGCAGTTCTTC
CASSYSGNEQFF
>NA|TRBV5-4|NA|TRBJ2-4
NA
CASSLGFGTGSLKVF
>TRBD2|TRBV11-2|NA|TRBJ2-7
TGTGCCAGCAGCTTAGCGGGGGGGCGTCGGGAGCAGTACTTC
CASSLAGGRREQYF
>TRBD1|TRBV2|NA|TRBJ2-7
TGTGCCAGCTGGGGGACAGGAAACTACGAGCAGTACTTC
CASWGTGNYEQYF
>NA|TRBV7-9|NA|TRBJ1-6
TGTGCCAGCAGCCCCGGGGGGGGCGCGTCACCCCTCCACTTT
CASSPGGGASPLHF
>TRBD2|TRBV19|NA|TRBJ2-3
TGTGCCAGTACTATAGCGGGGGGACCAGATACGCAGTATTTT
CASTIAGGPDTQYF
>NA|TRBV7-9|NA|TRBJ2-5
TGTGCCAGCAGCTTGAGGAGGGGTTATCAAGAGACCCAGTACTTC
CASSLRRGYQETQYF
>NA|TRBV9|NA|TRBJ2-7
TGTGCCAGCAGCGGGACTGAATCCTACGAGCAGTACTTC
CASSGTESYEQYF
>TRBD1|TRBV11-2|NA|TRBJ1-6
TGTGCCAGCAGCTTGGGACAGAGGTCACCCCTCCACTTT
CASSLGQRSPLHF
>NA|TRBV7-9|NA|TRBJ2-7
TGTGCCAGCAGCTTAGTTTACAGAACCTACGAGCAGTACTTC
CASSLVYRTYEQYF
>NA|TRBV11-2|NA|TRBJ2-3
TGTGCCAGCAGTCCCTCGGGTCCTGATACGCAGTATTTT
CASSPSGPDTQYF
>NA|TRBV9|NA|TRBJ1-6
TGTGCCAGCAGCGACAGGGATGGGGGATCACCCCTCCACTTT
CASSDRDGGSPLHF
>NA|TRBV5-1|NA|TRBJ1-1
TGCGCCAGCAGCCCCCTCAGGGCAGAGAACACTGAAGCTTTCTTT
CASSPLRAENTEAFF
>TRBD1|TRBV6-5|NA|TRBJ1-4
TGTGCCAGCAGCAGGACAGGGGATAATGAAAATCTGTTTTTT
CASSRTGDNENLFF
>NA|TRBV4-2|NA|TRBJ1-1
TGTGCCAGCAGCCAAGAACGAGAGTACACTGAAGCTTTCTTT
CASSQEREYTEAFF
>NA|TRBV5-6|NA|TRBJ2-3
TGTGCCAGCAGCATTTATGGCGGATGGGGCACAGATACGCAGTATTTT
CASSIYGGWGTDTQYF
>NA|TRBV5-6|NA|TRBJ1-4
TGTGCCAGCAGCTTGGGACCGACAGGCGGTAATGAAAAACTGTTTTTT
CASSLGPTGGNEKLFF
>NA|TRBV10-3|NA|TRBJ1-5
TGTGCCATCAGTGACCAGGTGGTCGGGAATAGCAATCAGCCCCAGCATTTT
CAISDQVVGNSNQPQHF
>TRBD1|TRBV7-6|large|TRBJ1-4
TGTGCCAGCAGCTTGGGAACACCGGCGGACAGGGTGTCTAAACTGTTTTTT
CASSLGTPADRVSKLFF
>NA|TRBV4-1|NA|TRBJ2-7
TGCGCCAGCAGCCTGAACAGGGTACAGGATGAGCAGTACTTC
CASSLNRVQDEQYF
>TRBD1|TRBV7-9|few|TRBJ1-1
TGTGCCAGCACCCTCCTAGGGACAGATCAAGCTTTCTTT
CASTLLGTDQAFF
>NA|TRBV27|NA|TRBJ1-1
TGTGCCAGCAGTTTATTTCGAGGTTGGACTGAAGCTTTCTTT
CASSLFRGWTEAFF
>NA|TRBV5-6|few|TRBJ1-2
TGTGCCAGCAGCCAGAGAGGTCAGACAGCTAACTATGGCTACACCTTC
CASSQRGQTANYGYTF
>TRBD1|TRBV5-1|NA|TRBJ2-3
TGCGCCAGCAGCCAGGGACAGGGTGTCACAGATACGCAGTATTTT
CASSQGQGVTDTQYF
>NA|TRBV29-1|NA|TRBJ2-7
TGCAGCGTTGAAGATCTCAGGGCCGGGGAGCAGTACTTC
CSVEDLRAGEQYF
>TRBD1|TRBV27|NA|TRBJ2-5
TGTGCCAGCCGAGGACCGGGACAGGGGATCTTGGGTGCCGAGACCCAGTACTTC
CASRGPGQGILGAETQYF
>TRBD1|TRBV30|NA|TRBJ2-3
TGTGCCTGGAGTGTGGGACAGGGGGGGTTAGATACGCAGTATTTT
CAWSVGQGGLDTQYF
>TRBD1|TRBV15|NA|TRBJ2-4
TGTGCCACCAGCAGAGATAATTCTCTGGGACAGGGAATAGCCAAAAACATTCAGTACTTC
CATSRDNSLGQGIAKNIQYF
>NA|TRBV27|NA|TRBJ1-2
TGTGCCAGCAGTTTATTGGTAGGGGAGGGAGATGGCTACACCTTC
CASSLLVGEGDGYTF
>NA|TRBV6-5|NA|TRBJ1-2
TGTGCCAGCAGTCTAAAGGCAGACTACTATGGCTACACCTTC
CASSLKADYYGYTF
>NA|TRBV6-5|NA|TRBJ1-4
TGTGCCAGCAGTTACGGGCAGACTAATGAAAAACTGTTTTTT
CASSYGQTNEKLFF
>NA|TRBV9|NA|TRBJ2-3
TGTGCCAGCAGCTCTCACAGGGCCGGGTCCAGCGCAGATACGCAGTATTTT
CASSSHRAGSSADTQYF
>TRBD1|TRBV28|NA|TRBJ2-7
TGTGCCAGCAGTTCAGAGGGACAGGGTGACGAGCAGTACTTC
CASSSEGQGDEQYF
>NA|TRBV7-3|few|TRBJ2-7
TGTGCCAGCAGCTTAGGAGACTACCACGAGCAGTACTTC
CASSLGDYHEQYF
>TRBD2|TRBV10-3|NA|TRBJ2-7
TGTGCCATCAGTCTAGCGGGGGGAGAACCCTACGAGCAGTACTTC
CAISLAGGEPYEQYF
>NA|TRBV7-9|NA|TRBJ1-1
TGTGCCAGCAGCCCACCGGGGGTGAACACTGAAGCTTTCTTT
CASSPPGVNTEAFF
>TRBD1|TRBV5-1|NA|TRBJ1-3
TGCGCCAGCAGCCAGGGGGCCTCTGGAAACACCATATATTTT
CASSQGASGNTIYF
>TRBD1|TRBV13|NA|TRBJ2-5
TGTGCCAGCAGCTCTTACCCGGGACAGAAAGAGACCCAGTACTTC
CASSSYPGQKETQYF